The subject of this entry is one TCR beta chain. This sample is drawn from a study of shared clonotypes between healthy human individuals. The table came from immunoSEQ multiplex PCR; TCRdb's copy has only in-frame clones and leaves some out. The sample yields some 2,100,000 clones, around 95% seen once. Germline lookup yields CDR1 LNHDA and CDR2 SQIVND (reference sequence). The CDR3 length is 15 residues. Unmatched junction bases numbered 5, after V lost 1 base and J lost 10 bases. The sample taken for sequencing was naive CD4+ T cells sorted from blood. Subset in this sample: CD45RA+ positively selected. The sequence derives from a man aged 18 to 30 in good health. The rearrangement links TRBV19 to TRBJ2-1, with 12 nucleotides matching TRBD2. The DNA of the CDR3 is TGTGCCAGTAGTATAGGGCTAGCGGGAGGGGGGGAGCAGTTCTTC. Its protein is CASSIGLAGGGEQFF.